The 22 T cell receptor beta chains below all came from one sample that was sequenced in a study of blood T cell repertoires in COVID-19. TCRdb's copy holds only in-frame clones and misses some; the assay was immunoSEQ multiplex PCR. The sample carries about 230,000 clones, 81% recorded once. The specimen sequenced was peripheral blood. The source of these receptors is a woman at least 80 years old with COVID-19, enrolled during active disease.

This chain uses TRBV28 with TRBJ1-2; TRBD1 matches at 11 bases. V shed 6 bases and J 4 bases; nucleotides not matched to a gene: 16. CDR1 is MDHEN and CDR2 is SYDVKM in the germline V gene. This CDR3 has 18 residues. Here the CDR3 reads CASSSAGTGGSFRYGYTF. CDR3 DNA: TGTGCCAGCAGCTCGGCGGGGACAGGGGGTTCATTTCGCTATGGCTACACCTTC.

This clone was picked up a small number of times. The chain has TRBV7-9 and TRBJ2-3; TRBD1 matches at 7 bases. The CDR3 loop spans 14 amino acids. V shed 3 bases and J 3 bases; nucleotides not matched to a gene: 3. CDR1 and CDR2 (germline): SEHNR, FQNEAQ (reference sequence). This CDR3 is CASSLTGITDTQYF. CDR3 sequence (DNA): TGTGCCAGCAGCTTGACAGGGATTACAGATACGCAGTATTTT. The complete variable domain, with remaining parts taken from reference TRBV7-9 and TRBJ2-3, reads DTGVSQNPRHKITKRGQNVTFRCDPISEHNRLYWYRQTLGQGPEFLTYFQNEAQLEKSRLLSDRFSAERPKGSFSTLEIQRTEQGDSAMYLCASSLTGITDTQYFGPGTRLTVL.

The table lists this clone with a count of one. The rearrangement links TRBV19 to TRBJ1-5; TRBD1 might be the D (6 bases). The CDR3 totals 15 residues. V was pared by 3 bases and J by 0 bases, with 9 bases between. CDR1 and CDR2 (germline): LNHDA, SQIVND (reference sequence). As DNA, the CDR3 is TGTGCCAGTAGTATGCAGGGGTATAGCAATCAGCCCCAGCATTTT. This encodes CASSMQGYSNQPQHF.

V is TRBV9 and J is TRBJ1-3; 7 bases agree with TRBD1. From germline, CDR1 is SGDLS and CDR2 YYNGEE. This CDR3 has 15 residues. The V gene end was trimmed by 3 bases and the J gene end by 4 bases; junction bases not matched to a gene: 7. DNA of the CDR3: TGTGCCAGCAGCGCCGGAGGGACAGCCGGAAACACCATATATTTT. Protein product: CASSAGGTAGNTIYF.

This chain uses TRBV7-9 with TRBJ2-3, with TRBD1 matching 7 bases. The trim removed 5 bases at V and 1 base at J, leaving 6 bases unmatched. The CDR3 is 15 amino acids. Germline loops: CDR1 SEHNR, CDR2 FQNEAQ (reference sequence). DNA for the CDR3: TGTGCCAGCAGCCCCGGGACAGCGCGCACAGATACGCAGTATTTT. Its protein product is CASSPGTARTDTQYF.

The chain employs TRBV19 and TRBJ1-5; weak D call: TRBD1 (5 bases). Germline V gene sequence: CDR1 LNHDA, CDR2 SQIVND (reference sequence). The CDR3 consists of 15 residues. With 3 bases removed from V and 4 bases from J, the gap between germline ends came to 13 bases. Written as DNA, the CDR3 is TGTGCCAGTAGTATCTACAGGTTTGGGAATCAGCCCCAGCATTTT. Translated, it gives CASSIYRFGNQPQHF.

This clone was seen just once. The chain employs TRBV2 and TRBJ1-4; D remains unclear. Germline CDR1 and CDR2: SNHLY and FYNNEI. This CDR3 spans 15 amino acids. Trimming cost V 0 bases and J 8 bases, with 13 bases left between them. CDR3 residues: CASSEAGRRWEKLFF. The CDR3 DNA sequence: TGTGCCAGCAGTGAAGCGGGGAGAAGGTGGGAAAAACTGTTTTTT. The whole variable domain, filled in from reference TRBV2 and TRBJ1-4, reads EPEVTQTPSHQVTQMGQEVILRCVPISNHLYFYWYRQILGQKVEFLVSFYNNEISEKSEIFDDQFSVERPDGSNFTLKIRSTKLEDSAMYFCASSEAGRRWEKLFFGSGTQLSVL.

The chain combines TRBV4-2 with TRBJ1-1; D perhaps matches TRBD1 (5 bases). The CDR3 covers 14 residues. Germline-derived CDR1 and CDR2 are LGHNA and YNFKEQ. Trimming pared 1 base from V and 4 bases from J, leaving 10 bases between. CDR3 amino acids: CASSQAGGGTEAFF. CDR3 DNA sequence: TGTGCCAGCAGCCAAGCGGGGGGTGGCACTGAAGCTTTCTTT.

The chain employs TRBV5-4 and TRBJ1-2; perhaps TRBD1 as D (5 bases). The germline V gene encodes CDR1 SGHNT and CDR2 YYREEE (reference sequence). Trimming cost V 0 bases and J 6 bases, with 9 bases left between them. This CDR3 spans 13 amino acids. CDR3 sequence reads: CASSLAGVDGYTF. The DNA of the CDR3 is TGTGCCAGCAGCTTGGCGGGGGTAGATGGCTACACCTTC.

The chain is built from TRBV27 and TRBJ1-6, with 7 bases identical to TRBD1. The CDR3 sequence is 14 residues long. Germline values: CDR1 MNHEY, CDR2 SMNVEV (reference sequence). Trimming at V came to 3 bases and at J to 7 bases, leaving 3 bases not matched to a gene. CDR3 amino acids: CASSLGQTNSPLHF. The CDR3 DNA sequence: TGTGCCAGCAGTTTGGGACAGACCAATTCACCCCTCCACTTT.

The rearrangement uses TRBV12-3 or TRBV12-4 and TRBJ1-5; D remains ambiguous. The CDR3 sequence is 13 residues long. Trimming stripped 5 bases from V and 4 bases from J, with 9 bases between. The chain's CDR3 is CASSPLSNQPQHF. Written as DNA, the CDR3 is TGTGCCAGCAGTCCCTTGTCGAATCAGCCCCAGCATTTT.

CDR3 residues: CASSLAKGGYNEQFF. CDR3 DNA: TGTGCCAGCAGCTTAGCAAAAGGAGGTTACAATGAGCAGTTCTTC. J is TRBJ2-1 and V is TRBV7-9; D possibly corresponds to TRBD2 (5 bases). The CDR3 consists of 15 residues. From germline, CDR1 is SEHNR and CDR2 FQNEAQ (reference sequence). With 0 bases removed from V and 4 bases from J, the gap between germline ends came to 10 bases.

The rearrangement joins TRBV7-2 to TRBJ2-5, with 8 positions matching TRBD2. CDR1 SGHTA and CDR2 FQGNSA come from the germline V gene. This CDR3 has 14 residues. V trimming: 5 bases; J trimming: 3 bases; junction bases outside the gene matches: 5. CDR3 nucleotide sequence: TGTGCCAGCAGCCTCAGCGGGAGAAAAGAGACCCAGTACTTC. It yields the protein CASSLSGRKETQYF.

The V and J genes are TRBV30 and TRBJ1-2; 7 bases are a match to TRBD1. The CDR3 loop spans 12 amino acids. Germline V lookup: CDR1 GTSNPN, CDR2 SVGIG (reference sequence). After removal of 1 base from V and 8 bases from J, the junction contained 4 bases not matched to a gene. The CDR3 nucleotides read TGTGCCTGGAGTGGACAGGGTCAGGGCTACACCTTC. This gives the protein CAWSGQGQGYTF.

The genes are TRBV5-4 and TRBJ1-3; D is ambiguous. The V end lost 0 bases, the J end lost 4 bases, and 11 bases lay between the germline ends. The germline gives CDR1 SGHNT, CDR2 YYREEE (reference sequence). CDR3 length: 15 amino acids. CDR3 DNA sequence: TGTGCCAGCAGCTTGGGAGGCCAAGGAGGAAACACCATATATTTT. It yields the protein CASSLGGQGGNTIYF.

As to this clone: Other nucleotide sequences in the sample specify the same CDR3. V gene TRBV30 combines with J gene TRBJ1-2, with 7 bases fitting TRBD1. Germline V gene data show CDR1 as GTSNPN and CDR2 as SVGIG (reference sequence). The V gene end was trimmed by 0 bases and the J gene end by 4 bases; junction bases not matched to a gene: 2. The CDR3 loop spans 13 amino acids. The CDR3 nucleotides read TGTGCCTGGAGTGTCCAGGGGGGCTATGGCTACACCTTC. This gives the protein CAWSVQGGYGYTF.

This clone was detected a few times. The J gene is TRBJ1-6, the V gene TRBV28; 7 bases are a match to TRBD1. Germline CDR1 and CDR2: MDHEN and SYDVKM. This CDR3 comprises 15 residues. With 1 base clipped from V and 6 bases from J, the junction kept 3 bases outside the gene matches. CDR3 residues: CASSLYRGRNSPLHF. The CDR3 nucleotides read TGTGCCAGCAGTTTATACAGGGGACGTAATTCACCCCTCCACTTT.

The V gene is TRBV24-1, the J gene TRBJ2-1; no clear D gene. Trimming left V 4 bases short and J 8 bases short, with 17 bases between. From germline, CDR1 is KGHDR and CDR2 SFDVKD. This CDR3 comprises 15 residues. This CDR3 is CATSDPRQASHEQFF. The CDR3, as DNA: TGTGCCACCAGTGACCCCCGGCAGGCTTCCCATGAGCAGTTCTTC.

This rearrangement joins TRBV30 to TRBJ1-4; 8 bases align to TRBD1. Trimming took 6 bases from V and 7 from J; bases not matched to a gene: 7. The CDR3 consists of 13 residues. The germline V gene has CDR1 GTSNPN and CDR2 SVGIG (reference sequence). The CDR3: CACLQGAGEKLFF. CDR3 bases: TGTGCCTGTCTCCAGGGGGCTGGTGAAAAACTGTTTTTT.

The chain carries TRBV5-1 and TRBJ1-6, with TRBD1 matching 7 bases. The trim removed 4 bases at V and 3 bases at J, leaving 1 base unmatched. Germline V gene lookup returns CDR1 SGHRS and CDR2 YFSETQ. The length of the CDR3 is 14 residues. The CDR3: CASSRDSYNSPLHF. CDR3 coding DNA: TGCGCCAGCAGCCGGGACAGCTATAATTCACCCCTCCACTTT.

This chain links TRBV5-1 with TRBJ2-3; weak D call: TRBD2 (5 bases). The germline gives CDR1 SGHRS, CDR2 YFSETQ. This CDR3 spans 14 amino acids. Between the trimmed V and J ends, which lost 0 bases and 9 bases, there was a span of 14 bases. CDR3 in amino acids: CASSLGETGVTQYF. The CDR3 DNA reads TGCGCCAGCAGCTTGGGGGAGACCGGGGTAACGCAGTATTTT.

The chain carries TRBV24-1 and TRBJ1-5; TRBD1 might be the D (6 bases). V was shortened by 5 bases and J by 7 bases, with 14 bases between the two germline ends. Germline lookup yields CDR1 KGHDR and CDR2 SFDVKD. The CDR3 is made up of 14 amino acids. CDR3 coding DNA: TGTGCCACCAGTGCCCCGGGGGGCGGACAGCCCCAGCATTTT. Encoded protein: CATSAPGGGQPQHF.